This TCR beta chain was recorded in a study of brain T cells in children with intractable seizures. Profiling relied on immunoSEQ multiplex PCR, and the TCRdb table lists in-frame clones only, not all of them. The table has about 64,000 clones, roughly 95% seen once. The sequenced cases were selected for having the highest brain T cell transcript signatures. Before surgery, patients took at least one anti-epileptic drug. The starting material was peripheral blood, obtained at surgery. The TCR originated in a boy under two years old with focal cortical dysplasia and intractable seizures.

This CDR3 reads CASRTQGYYNEQFF. CDR3 DNA sequence: TGTGCCAGCAGAACACAGGGTTACTACAATGAGCAGTTCTTC. The chain recombines TRBV6-6 with TRBJ2-1; possibly TRBD1 for D (6 bases). The CDR3 has 14 residues. Germline lookup yields CDR1 MNHNY and CDR2 SVGAGI (reference sequence). V lost 6 bases and J lost 3, with 12 bases in between.